This T cell receptor (beta chain) was recorded in a study of blood T cell repertoires in COVID-19. Study information: Collection of acute and convalescent COVID-19 samples took place in the United States, Italy and Spain. Sources were T cells, B-cell-depleted T cells, or PBMCs; the material itself was cDNA or gDNA.

The germline V gene encodes CDR1 MNHEY and CDR2 SVGAGI. CDR3 length equals 14 residues. V was clipped by 6 bases and J by 4 bases, with 14 bases between them. In the authors' methods: It was from reference gene primer amplification that nucleated cell counts were estimated. Using immunoSEQ multiplex PCR, the repertoire was profiled, and TCRdb retains in-frame clones only, with some absent. The DNA was the basis for D and trimming; V, J and clone size are from that table. The sample lists roughly 80,000 clones, 65% to 90% occurring once. This TCR was recovered from an elderly man with acute or convalescent COVID-19. The V call is TRBV6-5, the J call TRBJ2-3; no reliable D call. The sample consisted of peripheral blood. The CDR3 is CASSLTSGADTQYF. The CDR3 region has the DNA TGTGCCAGCAGCCTGACAAGTGGCGCAGATACGCAGTATTTT.